The rows below give T cell receptor beta chains drawn from one sample of a study of human CD8 memory T cell subsets. For each CDR3 protein, TCRdb gives one entry from its re-call of the 5' RACE reads, without DNA. The sample yields 9,500 to 12,000 distinct CDR3 sequences, of which the top ten take up 15% to 18%. Sequenced material: CD8+ T cells from PBMCs. Receptor source: a human donor in good health. Both conserved end residues are part of each CDR3. Each record gives: J gene, V gene, clone size, CDR3 protein. Not every row has a clone size; where given, it reads once, few, many or a size class.

TRBJ1-1,TRBV5-5,medium-sized,CASSLSGGGLSTEAFF
TRBJ2-7,TRBV10-3,.,CAISESHYEQYF
TRBJ1-3,TRBV5-1,.,CASSLEGTAGNTIYF
TRBJ2-7,TRBV2,.,CASSKAATYYEQYF
TRBJ1-6,TRBV7-9,.,CASSLAPGSSPLHF
TRBJ2-7,TRBV28,.,CASSFFGLTYEQYF
TRBJ2-7,TRBV7-8,.,CASSRSARADRTPSYEQYF
TRBJ2-7,TRBV18,medium-sized,CASSLQPGQGVFEQYF
TRBJ2-2,TRBV28,.,CASRSAYLSGGTVTGELFF
TRBJ2-3,TRBV29-1,.,CSVQRTSGIPDTQYF
TRBJ1-1,TRBV12-3/TRBV12-4,medium-sized,CASSLGGGGTEAFF
TRBJ2-1,TRBV2,.,CASLPGGLSSYNEQFF
TRBJ1-1,TRBV5-1,.,CASSLLAGGTEAFF
TRBJ2-1,TRBV7-3,.,CASSWSGSGDEQFF
TRBJ1-5,TRBV7-3,.,CASSLSRQPQHF
TRBJ1-5,TRBV7-4,.,CASSLVGVMDMSNQPQHF
TRBJ1-2,TRBV18,.,CASSPRPGHKIEDYGYTF
TRBJ1-1,TRBV5-1,medium-sized,CASSLVQGMNTEAFF
TRBJ2-1,TRBV2,.,CASGSGSFSYNEQFF
TRBJ2-5,TRBV3-1,.,CASSPAGETQYF
TRBJ2-7,TRBV20-1,.,CSARDLLGTAPTYEQYF
TRBJ2-5,TRBV5-4,.,CASTRGETQYF
TRBJ1-2,TRBV7-4,medium-sized,CASSLRVYGYTF
TRBJ2-5,TRBV24-1,.,CATSDYGQETQYF
TRBJ2-7,TRBV4-1,.,CASSQGIGTHYEQYF
TRBJ2-3,TRBV30,.,CAWAGGSITDTDTQYF
TRBJ2-1,TRBV20-1,.,CSARASPSYNEQFF
TRBJ2-5,TRBV20-1,.,CSAPQLARGGTQYF
TRBJ2-1,TRBV9,.,CASSEGTAHNEQFF
TRBJ2-7,TRBV20-1,.,CSAGDVAYEQYF
TRBJ2-2,TRBV19,.,CASSPGYTGELFF
TRBJ2-4,TRBV11-2,.,CASSPPGILDIQYF
TRBJ2-1,TRBV14,.,CASSPSVRLPSFDEQFF
TRBJ2-3,TRBV7-8,medium-sized,CAIANPGQGTDTQYF
TRBJ2-7,TRBV29-1,.,CSVRDGPYEQYF
TRBJ2-7,TRBV14,medium-sized,CASSQASSAGYYEQYF
TRBJ1-1,TRBV19,.,CASSIGTGRIAEAFF
TRBJ2-5,TRBV6-1,.,CASSEWIGSQETQYF
TRBJ1-4,TRBV2,.,CASSDLGGADEKLFF
TRBJ2-1,TRBV10-3,medium-sized,CAANSGRYEQFF